This T cell receptor (beta chain) was documented in a study of T cells in Graves' hyperthyroidism and ophthalmopathy. Looking at the study overall: Blood from the periphery was taken at initial diagnosis, before any treatment.

Template material for amplifying TCR beta CDR3 regions consisted of RNA transcripts. The HTBI set primed first-round TCR CDR3 RT-PCR. TCRdb re-derived calls from the multiplex PCR reads in MiXCR, one entry per CDR3 protein. The sample has under 700,000 distinct CDR3 sequences, 16% seen once. This clonotype was observed at least ten times. No antigen is known for it. Points from the study as a whole: Separation of ophthalmopathy from stable hyperthyroidism was achieved by a 13 V-J model.

V lost 7 bases to trimming and J lost 0 bases, with 10 bases between them. There are 15 residues in the CDR3. Germline V gives CDR1 SNHLY, CDR2 FYNNEI. These patients, aged 18 to 65, had recently diagnosed hyperthyroidism lasting under 2 months. Reasons for excluding patients were uncontrolled infection, other autoimmune disease, pregnancy or lactation. This receptor was identified in a young woman with Graves' hyperthyroidism. This chain connects TRBV2 to TRBJ1-6, with no clear D. The material sequenced was blood. The chain's CDR3 is CASIEGSSYNSPLHF. CDR3 sequence (DNA): TGTGCCAGCATAGAAGGAAGCTCCTATAATTCACCCCTCCACTTT.